This T cell receptor (beta chain) originates from a study of T cells after yellow fever vaccination (dated by TCRdb to the late 2010s). For the study in its entirety: The SMART-Seq v4 Ultra Low Input RNA kit was used to prepare libraries from fractions with low cell numbers. Bulk TCR alpha and beta repertoires were sequenced longitudinally to track T-cell clones before and after primary and booster YFV17D yellow fever vaccination. Two healthy male donors made up the cohort, one aged 18 to 29 years and the other aged 30 to 40 years. Blood samples were taken at several timepoints before and after primary and secondary immunization, and bulk PBMC replicates and cell subsets were isolated. General findings and caveats noted by the study authors: Because abundant contaminating clonotypes from the bulk population could be contained in FACS-sorted repertoires, computational filtering was required. A small fraction of clonotypes appeared in both the CD4 and CD8 compartments, likely as a result of convergent recombination. The secondary T-cell response was weaker than the primary response but faster, peaking on day 5 instead of day 15. After the booster, most of the clones that had expanded following primary vaccination were detected again (about 95% of CD4 and 80% to 90% of CD8), which suggests that memory was broadly maintained. The study included only two donors, which limits how far the findings can be generalized.

Concerning this clonotype itself: Its binding antigen is unknown. No clone much larger than this one lies a single base away; base qualities are absent.

Cut back by 8 bases and 3 bases, the V and J ends lie 12 bases apart. The CDR3 covers 13 residues, taking in both the cysteine and the phenylalanine. The kept DNA is CDR3 alone, 39 bases in frame from the first base. As encoded in the germline V gene (reference sequence), CDR1 is LNHDA while CDR2 is SQIVND. For sequencing, an Illumina NovaSeq 6000 was employed. TCR cDNA was made using 5'RACE template switching, a step that added a universal primer site and unique molecular identifiers. cDNA synthesis was primed from both the TCR alpha and TCR beta constant segments. Library amplification involved two PCR steps, and the second step added sample barcodes and sequencing adapters. Sequencing of the libraries was done on either Illumina HiSeq 2500 (2x100 bp) or NovaSeq (2x150 bp). As for the authors' bioinformatics: Demultiplexing of reads and collapsing into UMI consensus sequences were performed with MIGEC, and V(D)J alignment was carried out with MiXCR. Vaccine-responding clonotypes were identified with edgeR using replicate PBMC samples, with FDR below 0.01 and a log2 fold change above 5 up to day 15 being required. Bulk clonotypes were assigned CD4 or CD8 identity according to which sequenced CD4 or CD8 repertoire held them at higher abundance. In TCRdb, the public reads were trimmed at Q25 with fastp and aligned with MiXCR, with productive beta chains retained. Rows are unified per CDR3 protein, each entry keeping the most common DNA and genes. The V and J calls were not made by the authors but by TCRdb's processing. This sample is represented by just over 300,000 distinct CDR3 sequences; approximately 3.8% of them were singletons. Roughly a quarter of the sample comes from the top ten.

What the treatment or condition label conveys for this sample: live attenuated yellow fever vaccine strain. At every blood-draw timepoint, two biological replicates of bulk PBMCs were collected. A standard Ficoll-Paque protocol was used to isolate PBMCs from peripheral blood. TriZol was used to extract RNA from bulk PBMCs, from CD4 and CD8 fractions, and from dextramer-positive and dextramer-negative fractions. The chain employs TRBV19 and TRBJ2-3, with no confident D gene call. The source is a young man who received the YFV17D yellow fever vaccine. This material consisted of PBMCs, taken on the day of the yellow fever booster vaccination. This receptor carries the CDR3 CASGPPVTDTQYF. The DNA sequence reads TGTGCCAGTGGGCCCCCTGTGACAGATACGCAGTATTTT.